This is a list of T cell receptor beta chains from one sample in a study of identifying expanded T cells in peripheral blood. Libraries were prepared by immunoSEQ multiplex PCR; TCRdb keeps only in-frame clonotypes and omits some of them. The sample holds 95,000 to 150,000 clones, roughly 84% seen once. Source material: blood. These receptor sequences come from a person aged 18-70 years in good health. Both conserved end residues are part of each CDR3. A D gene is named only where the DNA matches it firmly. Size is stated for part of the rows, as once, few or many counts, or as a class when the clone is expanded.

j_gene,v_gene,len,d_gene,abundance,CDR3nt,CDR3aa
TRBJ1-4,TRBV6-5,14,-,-,TGTGCCAGCAGGGACAGTACAACTAATGAAAAACTGTTTTTT,CASRDSTTNEKLFF
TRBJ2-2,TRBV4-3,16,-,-,TGCGCCAGCAGCCAAGATAGAGGAACAAACACCGGGGAGCTGTTTTTT,CASSQDRGTNTGELFF
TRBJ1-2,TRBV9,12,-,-,TGTGCCAGCAGCGCAATTAACTATGGCTACACCTTC,CASSAINYGYTF
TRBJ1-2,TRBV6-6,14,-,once,TGTGCCAGCAGTAGCCCGGGGCCGCAGGGCGGCTACACCTTC,CASSSPGPQGGYTF
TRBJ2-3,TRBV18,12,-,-,TGTGCCAGCTCACCACAAAGGGACGCGCAGTATTTT,CASSPQRDAQYF
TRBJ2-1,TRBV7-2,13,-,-,TGTGCCAGCAGCTTGGCAGGGGACAATGAGCAGTTCTTC,CASSLAGDNEQFF
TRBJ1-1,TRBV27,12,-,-,TGTGCCAGCAGCGACTTGAACACTGAAGCTTTCTTT,CASSDLNTEAFF
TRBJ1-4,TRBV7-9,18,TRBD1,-,TGTGCCAGCAGCTCACCCGCAAGCTCCGGGACAGATAATGAAAAACTGTTTTTT,CASSSPASSGTDNEKLFF
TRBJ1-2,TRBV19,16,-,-,TGTGCCAGTAGTATTCGTGGTGGGCCGACACTGTATGGCTACACCTTC,CASSIRGGPTLYGYTF
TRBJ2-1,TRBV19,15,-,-,TGTGCCAGCCGGCCGGAGGCTAGCTCCTACAATGAGCAGTTCTTC,CASRPEASSYNEQFF
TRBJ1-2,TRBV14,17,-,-,TGTGCCAGCAGCCAAGATCTACGGGACCCCCGTAGGTATGGCTACACCTTC,CASSQDLRDPRRYGYTF
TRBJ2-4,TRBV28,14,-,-,TGTGCCAGCACCAAAGGGGTAGCCAAAAACATTCAGTACTTC,CASTKGVAKNIQYF
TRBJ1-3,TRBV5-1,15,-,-,TGCGCCAGCAGCTTGGCACAGGGCACTGGAAACACCATATATTTT,CASSLAQGTGNTIYF
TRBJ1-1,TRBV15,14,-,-,TGTGCCACCAGCAGCCGGGCGCCGGGAACTGAAGCTTTCTTT,CATSSRAPGTEAFF
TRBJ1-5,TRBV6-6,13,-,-,TGTGCCAGCAGTGACGACACCAATCAGCCCCAGCATTTT,CASSDDTNQPQHF
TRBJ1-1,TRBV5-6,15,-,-,TGTGCCAGCAGCTTTTACCGAGGGGGGGAAACTGAAGCTTTCTTT,CASSFYRGGETEAFF
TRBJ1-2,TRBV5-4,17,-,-,TGTGCCAGCAGCCCTGGGAGGGGGGTGTTAGCTAACTATGGCTACACCTTC,CASSPGRGVLANYGYTF
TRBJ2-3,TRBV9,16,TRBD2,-,TGTGCCAGCAGCGGTAGCGGGGGCCATTCCACAGATACGCAGTATTTT,CASSGSGGHSTDTQYF
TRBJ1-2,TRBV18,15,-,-,TGTGCCAGCTCACCACCTACAGGGTATGGCTATGGCTACACCTTC,CASSPPTGYGYGYTF
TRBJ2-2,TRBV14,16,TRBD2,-,TGTGCCAGCAGCTCAAGACTAGCGGGAGGCTCCGGGGAGCTGTTTTTT,CASSSRLAGGSGELFF
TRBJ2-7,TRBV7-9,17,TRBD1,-,TGTGCCAGCAGCCCTTTGATACCGGGACAGGGTAAATACGAGCAGTACTTC,CASSPLIPGQGKYEQYF
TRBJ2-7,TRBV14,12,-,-,TGTGCCAGCAGCCTAGGAGCCTACGAGCAGTACTTC,CASSLGAYEQYF
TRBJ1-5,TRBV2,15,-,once,TGTGCCAGCAGGCGCCGGGACACTAACCAGCAGCCCCAGCATTTT,CASRRRDTNQQPQHF
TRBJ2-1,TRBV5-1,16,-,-,TGCGCCAGCAGCTTGGGTCTGTCTCCCGTAGCCGATGAGCAGTTCTTC,CASSLGLSPVADEQFF